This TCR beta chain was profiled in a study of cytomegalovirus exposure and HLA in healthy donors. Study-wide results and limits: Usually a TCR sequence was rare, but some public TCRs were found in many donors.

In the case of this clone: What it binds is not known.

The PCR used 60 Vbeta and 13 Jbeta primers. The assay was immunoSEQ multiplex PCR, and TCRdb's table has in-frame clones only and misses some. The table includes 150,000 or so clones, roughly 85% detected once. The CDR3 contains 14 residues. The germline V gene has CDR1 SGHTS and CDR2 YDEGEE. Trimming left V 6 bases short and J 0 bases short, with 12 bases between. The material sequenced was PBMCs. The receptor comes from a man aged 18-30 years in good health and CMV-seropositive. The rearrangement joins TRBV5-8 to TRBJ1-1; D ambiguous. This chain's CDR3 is CASTFDGVNTEAFF. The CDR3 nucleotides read TGTGCCAGCACCTTCGACGGGGTGAACACTGAAGCTTTCTTT. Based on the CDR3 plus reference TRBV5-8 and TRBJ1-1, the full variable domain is EAGVTQSPTHLIKTRGQQATLRCSPISGHTSVYWYQQALGLGLQFLLWYDEGEERNRGNFPPRFSGRQFPNYSSELNVNALELEDSALYLCASTFDGVNTEAFFGQGTRLTVV.